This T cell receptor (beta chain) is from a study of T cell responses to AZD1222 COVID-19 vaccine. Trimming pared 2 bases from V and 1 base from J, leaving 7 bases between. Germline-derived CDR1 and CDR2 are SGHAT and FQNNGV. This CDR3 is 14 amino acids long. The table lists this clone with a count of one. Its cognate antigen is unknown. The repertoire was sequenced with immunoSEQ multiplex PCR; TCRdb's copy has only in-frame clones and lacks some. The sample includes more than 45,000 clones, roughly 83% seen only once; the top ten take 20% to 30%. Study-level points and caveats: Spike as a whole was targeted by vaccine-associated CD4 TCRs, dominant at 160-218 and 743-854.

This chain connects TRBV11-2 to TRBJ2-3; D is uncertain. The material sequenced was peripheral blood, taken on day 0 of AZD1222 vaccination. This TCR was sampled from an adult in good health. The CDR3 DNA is TGTGCCAGCAGCTTAAGTGCAGGCACAGATACGCAGTATTTT. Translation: CASSLSAGTDTQYF.